This note documents a single TCR beta chain sequence. Its specificity is unknown. The sample originates from a study of CD8+ T cells in alopecia areata. Deletions cut 7 bases from V and 3 bases from J, with 10 bases between. The CDR3 sequence is 13 residues long. Germline loops: CDR1 LNHDA, CDR2 SQIVND (reference sequence). RNA extraction and reverse transcription yielded cDNA as sequencing template. The repertoire was sequenced with immunoSEQ multiplex PCR; TCRdb's copy has only in-frame clones and lacks some. This repertoire shows 100,000 to 150,000 clones, 55% to 65% found once; its top ten account for roughly 3.1%. Study outcomes and limitations: For lesional scalp, especially alopecia totalis/universalis, clonality was higher than in normal scalp. Sequenced scalp T cells also include alphabeta T cells resident in normal skin. Mice showed TCR sharing more clearly than patients did, possibly owing to HLA.

Researchers picked out CD4+ and CD8+ T cells from PBMCs by sorting. Input material: CD4+ T cells sorted from blood. This chain connects TRBV19 to TRBJ1-5, with no clear D. The sequence derives from a human donor in good health. The CDR3 DNA sequence: TGTGCCAGTACCGTCCGAAACAATCAGCCCCAGCATTTT. This codes for CASTVRNNQPQHF.